A single sample gave rise to the 19 T cell receptor beta chains below, sequenced in a study of identical twins (dated by TCRdb to the mid-2010s). Receptor libraries were prepared by 5' RACE. The sequencing machine was an Illumina HiSeq 2000. The public reads were quality trimmed at Q25 with fastp and then assembled into clones with MiXCR by TCRdb, keeping productive beta chains. Merged by CDR3 protein, the rows form single entries marked with the most common genes and DNA. The sample has fewer than 250,000 distinct CDR3 sequences on record, around a tenth of them singletons. Clones ranked in the top ten supply approximately 5.1% of the sample. Sequencing used memory (CD45RO+) T cells sorted from blood. Explained via the paper, the cell subset or site label denotes: CD45RO+ enriched T cells. The receptors were sampled from a woman under 30 in good health.

This clonotype was seen a few times. The gene calls are TRBV15 and TRBJ1-4, with D unresolved. The CDR3 spans 15 residues. The germline V gene encodes CDR1 LNHNV and CDR2 YYDKDF (reference sequence). V gave up 0 bases and J gave up 11 bases, with 16 bases separating them. In DNA, the CDR3 is TGTGCCACCAGCAGAGACGCAGGAATAATGAAGAAACTGTTTTTT. Encoded protein: CATSRDAGIMKKLFF.

This chain joins TRBV7-2 and TRBJ1-6; 10 bases match TRBD1. The CDR3 totals 15 residues. Trimming took 3 bases from V and 6 from J; bases not matched to a gene: 2. Germline-derived CDR1 and CDR2 are SGHTA and FQGNSA. CDR3 protein: CASSFGTGVNSPLHF. DNA of the CDR3: TGTGCCAGCAGCTTTGGGACAGGGGTTAATTCACCCCTCCACTTT.

V usage is TRBV5-1 and J usage is TRBJ2-3, with D perhaps matching TRBD2 (6 bases). The CDR3 has 15 amino acids. From germline, CDR1 is SGHRS and CDR2 YFSETQ. With 2 bases removed from V and 2 bases from J, the gap between germline ends came to 12 bases. The CDR3 sequence is CASSFIGGNTDTQYF. CDR3 coding DNA: TGCGCCAGCAGCTTTATCGGCGGGAACACAGATACGCAGTATTTT.

This CDR3 reads CASSVAESTEAFF. CDR3 in DNA: TGTGCCAGCAGCGTAGCTGAGAGCACTGAAGCTTTCTTT. This chain joins TRBV9 and TRBJ1-1, with D hard to call. Looked up from germline, CDR1 is SGDLS and CDR2 is YYNGEE. V lost 0 bases, J lost 4 bases, and 7 bases lay in between. The CDR3 consists of 13 residues.

This clonotype has more than one count but fewer than ten. This chain uses TRBV11-2 with TRBJ2-1, with TRBD2 identical over 8 bases. Germline V gives CDR1 SGHAT, CDR2 FQNNGV. V lost 10 bases to trimming and J lost 9 bases; unmatched junction nucleotides: 17. The CDR3 is 15 residues long. The CDR3 coding sequence is TGTGCCACGATCCCCCCGGCTAGCGGGTCGGCTGAGCAGTTCTTC. Its protein product is CATIPPASGSAEQFF.

Comment on this clonotype: A read error may be the cause here, since a much bigger clone is one base away. The chain uses TRBV12-3 or TRBV12-4 and TRBJ1-1, with TRBD1 matching over 9 bases. The CDR3 length is 18 residues. CDR3 protein: CAISSPYRGLSMNTEAFF. The CDR3 nucleotides are TGTGCCATCAGTTCCCCGTACAGGGGGCTTAGTATGAACACTGAAGCTTTCTTT.

This clonotype was detected many times. This chain uses TRBV5-6 with TRBJ1-2; D remains unclear. CDR1 and CDR2 from the germline V gene are SGHDT and YYEEEE. Trimming took 1 base from V and 2 from J, leaving 3 bases between them. The CDR3 totals 12 residues. In DNA form, the CDR3 reads TGTGCCAGCAGCTTGCGAAACTATGGCTACACCTTC. Protein sequence: CASSLRNYGYTF. Variable domain in full (rest from reference TRBV5-6 and TRBJ1-2): DAGVTQSPTHLIKTRGQQVTLRCSPKSGHDTVSWYQQALGQGPQFIFQYYEEEERQRGNFPDRFSGHQFPNYSSELNVNALLLGDSALYLCASSLRNYGYTFGSGTRLTVV.

The chain combines TRBV7-8 with TRBJ1-1, with D tentatively TRBD1 (6 bases). Germline-derived CDR1 and CDR2 are SGHVS and FQNEAQ. V lost 6 bases, J lost 1 base, and 12 bases lay in between. The CDR3 length is 14 residues. CDR3 DNA: TGTGCCAGCAGGTCGGACAGCGCGAACACTGAAGCTTTCTTT. Its protein is CASRSDSANTEAFF.

This clonotype was seen only a few times. The rearrangement joins TRBV6-5 to TRBJ2-7; 8 bases map to TRBD2. Germline V gene sequence: CDR1 MNHEY, CDR2 SVGAGI. There are 16 residues in the CDR3. V lost 5 bases, J lost 6 bases, and 15 bases stayed unmatched. This CDR3 is CASSPRAGERLSEQYF. The CDR3 DNA reads as TGTGCCAGCAGTCCTCGAGCGGGAGAGCGGTTAAGCGAGCAGTACTTC.

The gene calls are TRBV20-1 and TRBJ2-5, with 8 positions matching TRBD2. Germline trimming cut 3 bases from V and 5 bases from J; bases unmatched to any gene: 8. The germline V gene has CDR1 DFQATT and CDR2 SNEGSKA (reference sequence). The CDR3 runs to 14 residues. In DNA, the CDR3 is TGCAGTGCTAGTTCGACGGGGGGGTGGGAGACCCAGTACTTC. It specifies CSASSTGGWETQYF.

The table lists this clonotype with many counts. The J gene is TRBJ2-1, the V gene TRBV6-4; the match to TRBD2 covers 11 bases. The CDR3 runs to 15 residues. The V and J ends lost 6 bases and 7 bases, in that order; junction bases with no gene match: 8. Per germline, CDR1 MRHNA and CDR2 SNTAGT. As DNA, the CDR3 is TGTGCCAGCAGCTCCATAGCGGGGGGGCTGAATGAGCAGTTCTTC. Protein sequence: CASSSIAGGLNEQFF.

The CDR3 coding sequence is TGCAGTATAGACGGGGGGGCGGTGGATACGCAGTATTTT. It translates to CSIDGGAVDTQYF. The rearrangement links TRBV29-1 to TRBJ2-3, with 8 bases fitting TRBD2. The CDR3 runs to 13 residues. Germline assignment: CDR1 SQVTM and CDR2 ANQGSEA.

This clonotype showed up just once. This chain links TRBV4-1 with TRBJ2-7; perhaps TRBD2 as D (6 bases). CDR1 is MGHRA, CDR2 YSYEKL, per germline. Between the trimmed V and J ends, which lost 4 bases and 5 bases, there was a span of 15 bases. This CDR3 is built from 14 residues. The CDR3 loop reads CASSLEGGGNEQYF. CDR3 DNA sequence: TGCGCCAGCAGCCTCGAGGGAGGTGGAAACGAGCAGTACTTC.

This chain joins TRBV20-1 and TRBJ1-5; 8 nucleotides match TRBD1. The CDR3 loop spans 14 amino acids. V lost 0 bases to trimming and J lost 6 bases; unmatched junction nucleotides: 4. Germline V gene lookup returns CDR1 DFQATT and CDR2 SNEGSKA (reference sequence). CDR3 region: CSARESGGSQPQHF. CDR3 in DNA: TGCAGTGCTAGAGAGTCAGGGGGCAGTCAGCCCCAGCATTTT.

This clonotype is medium-sized in the sample. The V gene is TRBV24-1, the J gene TRBJ2-1; 8 nucleotides align to TRBD2. Germline CDR1 KGHDR, CDR2 SFDVKD. Germline trimming cut 2 bases from V and 7 bases from J; bases unmatched to any gene: 6. The CDR3 spans 15 residues. The CDR3 loop is CATSDSGTSINEQFF. In DNA, the CDR3 is TGTGCCACCAGTGATTCCGGGACTAGTATTAATGAGCAGTTCTTC.

This clonotype was picked up many times. The rearrangement links TRBV7-2 to TRBJ1-4; D call uncertain. Germline assignment: CDR1 SGHTA and CDR2 FQGNSA. V shed 2 bases and J shed 0 bases, with 4 bases lying between them. The CDR3 length is 14 residues. The CDR3 here is CASSLRATNEKLFF. The CDR3 DNA reads as TGTGCCAGCAGCTTAAGGGCAACTAATGAAAAACTGTTTTTT.

There are a few counts of this clonotype. V gene TRBV5-6 combines with J gene TRBJ2-1; TRBD2 is a possible D gene (5 bases). Looked up from germline, CDR1 is SGHDT and CDR2 is YYEEEE. The CDR3 has 12 residues. Trimming took off 1 base at V and 10 bases at J, with 9 bases between the two ends. The CDR3 sequence: CASSLIGVEQFF. In DNA form, the CDR3 reads TGTGCCAGCAGCTTGATCGGGGTAGAGCAGTTCTTC.

There are many counts of this clonotype. This chain joins TRBV5-1 and TRBJ2-5; D gene unclear. V lost 4 bases, J lost 5 bases, and 9 bases lay in between. The CDR3 consists of 12 residues. In germline, CDR1 is SGHRS, CDR2 YFSETQ. The CDR3 spells CASSRYSETQYF. In nucleotides, the CDR3 is TGCGCCAGCAGCCGCTATTCGGAGACCCAGTACTTC.

This chain joins TRBV7-9 and TRBJ2-5; tentatively, D is TRBD1 (6 bases). This CDR3 spans 14 amino acids. Per germline, CDR1 SEHNR and CDR2 FQNEAQ (reference sequence). Trimming pared 2 bases from V and 1 base from J, leaving 8 bases between. The CDR3 nucleotides read TGTGCCAGCAGCTTACGACAGGCCCAAGAGACCCAGTACTTC. As protein: CASSLRQAQETQYF.